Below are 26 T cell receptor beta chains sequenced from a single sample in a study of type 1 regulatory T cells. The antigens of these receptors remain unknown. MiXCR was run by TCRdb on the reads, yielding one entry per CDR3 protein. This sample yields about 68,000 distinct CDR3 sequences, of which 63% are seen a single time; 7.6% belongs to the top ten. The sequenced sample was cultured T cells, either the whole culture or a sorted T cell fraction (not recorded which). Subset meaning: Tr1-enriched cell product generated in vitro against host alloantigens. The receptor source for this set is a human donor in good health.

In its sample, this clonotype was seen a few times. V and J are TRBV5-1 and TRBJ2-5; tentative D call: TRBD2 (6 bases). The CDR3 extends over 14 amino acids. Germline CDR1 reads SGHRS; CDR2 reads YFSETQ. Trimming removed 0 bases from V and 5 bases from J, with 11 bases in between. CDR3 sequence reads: CASSLAGGLETQYF. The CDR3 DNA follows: TGCGCCAGCAGCTTGGCTGGAGGGTTGGAGACCCAGTACTTC. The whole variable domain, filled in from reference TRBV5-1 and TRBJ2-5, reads KAGVTQTPRYLIKTRGQQVTLSCSPISGHRSVSWYQQTPGQGLQFLFEYFSETQRNKGNFPGRFSGRQFSNSRSEMNVSTLELGDSALYLCASSLAGGLETQYFGPGTRLLVL.

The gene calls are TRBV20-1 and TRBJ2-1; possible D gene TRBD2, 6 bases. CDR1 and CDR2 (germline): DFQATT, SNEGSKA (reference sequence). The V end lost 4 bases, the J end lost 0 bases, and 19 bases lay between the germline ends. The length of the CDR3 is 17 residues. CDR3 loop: CSAKPIAEVSSYNEQFF. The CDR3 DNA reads TGCAGTGCTAAACCTATAGCGGAGGTGAGCTCCTACAATGAGCAGTTCTTC.

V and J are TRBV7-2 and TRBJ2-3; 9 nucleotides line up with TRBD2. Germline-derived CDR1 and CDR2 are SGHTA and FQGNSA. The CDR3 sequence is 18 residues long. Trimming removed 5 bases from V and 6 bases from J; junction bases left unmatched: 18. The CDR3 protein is CASSATPIFSGRPDTQYF. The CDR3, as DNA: TGTGCCAGCAGCGCAACCCCCATTTTTAGCGGGAGACCGGATACGCAGTATTTT.

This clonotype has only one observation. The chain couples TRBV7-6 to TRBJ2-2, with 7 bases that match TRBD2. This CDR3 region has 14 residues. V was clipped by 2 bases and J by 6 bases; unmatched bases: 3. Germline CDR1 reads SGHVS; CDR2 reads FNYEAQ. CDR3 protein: CASSLRLAAGELFF. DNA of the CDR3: TGTGCCAGCAGCTTAAGACTAGCCGCCGGGGAGCTGTTTTTT.

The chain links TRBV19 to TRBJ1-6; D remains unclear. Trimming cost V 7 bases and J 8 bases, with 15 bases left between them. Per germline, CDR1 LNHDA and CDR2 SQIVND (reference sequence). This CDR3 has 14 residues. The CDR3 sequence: CASNSRARDSPLHF. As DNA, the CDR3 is TGTGCCAGTAATTCGAGGGCGCGGGATTCACCCCTCCACTTT.

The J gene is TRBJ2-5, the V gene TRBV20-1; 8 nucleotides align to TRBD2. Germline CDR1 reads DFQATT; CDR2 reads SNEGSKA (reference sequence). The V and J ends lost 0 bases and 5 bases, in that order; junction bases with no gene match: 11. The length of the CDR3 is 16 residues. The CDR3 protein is CSARDLILSGGETQYF. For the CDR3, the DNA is TGCAGTGCTAGAGATCTTATACTGTCGGGGGGGGAGACCCAGTACTTC.

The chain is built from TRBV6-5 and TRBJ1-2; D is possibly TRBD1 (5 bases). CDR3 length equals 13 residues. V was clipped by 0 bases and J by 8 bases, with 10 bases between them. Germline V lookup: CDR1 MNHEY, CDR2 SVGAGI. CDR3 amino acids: CASSYSGAGGYTF. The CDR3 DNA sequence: TGTGCCAGCAGTTACTCAGGGGCCGGCGGCTACACCTTC.

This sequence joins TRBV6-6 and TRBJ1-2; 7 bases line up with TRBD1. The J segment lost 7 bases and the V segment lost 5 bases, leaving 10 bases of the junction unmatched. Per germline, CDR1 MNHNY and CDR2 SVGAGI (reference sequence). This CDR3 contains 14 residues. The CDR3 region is CASSAAGTASGYTF. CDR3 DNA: TGTGCCAGCAGTGCAGCCGGGACAGCCTCTGGCTACACCTTC.

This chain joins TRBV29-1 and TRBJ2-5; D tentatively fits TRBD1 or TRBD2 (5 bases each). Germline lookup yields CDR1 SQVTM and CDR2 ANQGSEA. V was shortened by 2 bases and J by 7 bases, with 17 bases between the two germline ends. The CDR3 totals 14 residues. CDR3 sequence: CSVELLLGVGTQYF. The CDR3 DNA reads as TGCAGCGTTGAACTTCTGCTGGGGGTAGGGACCCAGTACTTC. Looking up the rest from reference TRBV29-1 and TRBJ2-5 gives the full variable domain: SAVISQKPSRDICQRGTSLTIQCQVDSQVTMMFWYRQQPGQSLTLIATANQGSEATYESGFVIDKFPISRPNLTFSTLTVSNMSPEDSSIYLCSVELLLGVGTQYFGPGTRLLVL.

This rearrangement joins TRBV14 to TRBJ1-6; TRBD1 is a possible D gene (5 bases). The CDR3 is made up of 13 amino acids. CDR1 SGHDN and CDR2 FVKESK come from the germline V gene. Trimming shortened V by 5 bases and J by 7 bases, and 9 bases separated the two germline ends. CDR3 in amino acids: CASSYRQNSPLHF. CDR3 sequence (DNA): TGTGCCAGCAGCTACCGACAGAATTCACCCCTCCACTTT.

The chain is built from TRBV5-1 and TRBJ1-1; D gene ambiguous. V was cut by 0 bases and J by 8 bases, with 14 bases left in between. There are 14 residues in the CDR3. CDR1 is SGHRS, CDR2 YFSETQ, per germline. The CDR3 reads CASSLDIPEGEAFF. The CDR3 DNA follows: TGCGCCAGCAGCTTGGATATCCCGGAGGGAGAAGCTTTCTTT.

The CDR3 sequence: CASSLRQGATDTQYF. DNA of the CDR3: TGTGCCAGCAGCTTACGGCAGGGGGCCACAGATACGCAGTATTTT. V gene TRBV7-9 combines with J gene TRBJ2-3, with TRBD1 identical over 8 bases. In germline, CDR1 is SEHNR, CDR2 FQNEAQ (reference sequence). J was trimmed by 2 bases and V by 2 bases; bases with no gene match: 3. The CDR3 runs to 15 residues.

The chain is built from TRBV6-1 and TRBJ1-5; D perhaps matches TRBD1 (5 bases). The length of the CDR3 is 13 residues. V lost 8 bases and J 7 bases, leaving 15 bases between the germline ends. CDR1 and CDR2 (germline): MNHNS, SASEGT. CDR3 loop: CASRGLRGQPQHF. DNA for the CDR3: TGTGCCAGCCGGGGCCTTCGTGGGCAGCCCCAGCATTTT.

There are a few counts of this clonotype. CDR3 residues: CASSPGPGARRNEQFF. The CDR3 coding sequence is TGTGCCAGCAGCCCCGGTCCGGGAGCTCGGCGCAATGAGCAGTTCTTC. The gene calls are TRBV7-3 and TRBJ2-1; the D gene is possibly TRBD2 (6 bases). Germline V lookup: CDR1 SGHTA, CDR2 FQGTGA. The germline V and J ends were trimmed by 5 bases and 6 bases, with 20 bases remaining between them. The CDR3 spans 16 residues.

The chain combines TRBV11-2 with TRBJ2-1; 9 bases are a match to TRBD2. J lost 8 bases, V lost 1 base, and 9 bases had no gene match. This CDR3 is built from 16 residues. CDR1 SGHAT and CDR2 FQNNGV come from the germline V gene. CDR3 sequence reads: CASSLGLAGLTDEQFF. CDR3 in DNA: TGTGCCAGCAGCTTAGGTCTAGCGGGGCTCACCGATGAGCAGTTCTTC.

The CDR3 spells CASSLYGQNTGELFF. CDR3 bases: TGCGCCAGCAGCTTGTACGGACAGAACACCGGGGAGCTGTTTTTT. The chain links TRBV5-1 to TRBJ2-2; the D gene is possibly TRBD1 (5 bases). The CDR3 is 15 amino acids. Trimming pared 1 base from V and 1 base from J, leaving 8 bases between. CDR1 is SGHRS and CDR2 is YFSETQ in the germline V gene.

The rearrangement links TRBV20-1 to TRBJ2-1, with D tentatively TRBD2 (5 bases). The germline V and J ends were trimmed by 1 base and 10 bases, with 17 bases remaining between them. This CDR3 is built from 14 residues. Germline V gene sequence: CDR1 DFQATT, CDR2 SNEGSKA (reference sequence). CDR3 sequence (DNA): TGCAGTGCTAGAGCGGGATCCCTTTCCTGGGAGCAGTTCTTC. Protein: CSARAGSLSWEQFF.

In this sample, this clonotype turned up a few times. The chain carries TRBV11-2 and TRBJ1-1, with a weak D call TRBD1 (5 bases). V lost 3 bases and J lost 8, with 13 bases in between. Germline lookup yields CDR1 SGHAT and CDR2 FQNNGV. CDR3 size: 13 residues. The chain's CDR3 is CASSFRKGLEAFF. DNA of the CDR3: TGTGCCAGCAGCTTCAGAAAGGGGCTAGAAGCTTTCTTT.

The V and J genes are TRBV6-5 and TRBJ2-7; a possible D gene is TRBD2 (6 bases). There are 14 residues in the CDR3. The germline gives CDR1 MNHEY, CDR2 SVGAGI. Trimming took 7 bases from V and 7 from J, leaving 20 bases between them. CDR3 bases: TGTGCCAGCATCCGGGGGACCATCGTTCGGGAGCAGTACTTC. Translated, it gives CASIRGTIVREQYF.

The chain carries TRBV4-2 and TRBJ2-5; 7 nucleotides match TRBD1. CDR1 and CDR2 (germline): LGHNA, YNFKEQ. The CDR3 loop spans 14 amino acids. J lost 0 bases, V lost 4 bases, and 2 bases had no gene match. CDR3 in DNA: TGTGCCAGCAGCCCACAGGGGAACCAAGAGACCCAGTACTTC. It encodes CASSPQGNQETQYF.

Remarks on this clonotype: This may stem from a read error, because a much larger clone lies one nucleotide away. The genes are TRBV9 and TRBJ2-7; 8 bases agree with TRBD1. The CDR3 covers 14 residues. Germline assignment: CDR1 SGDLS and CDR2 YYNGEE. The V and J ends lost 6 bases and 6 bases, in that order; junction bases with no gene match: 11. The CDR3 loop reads CASIPSPGGGEQYF. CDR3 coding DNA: TGTGCCAGCATCCCCAGTCCAGGGGGCGGCGAGCAGTACTTC.

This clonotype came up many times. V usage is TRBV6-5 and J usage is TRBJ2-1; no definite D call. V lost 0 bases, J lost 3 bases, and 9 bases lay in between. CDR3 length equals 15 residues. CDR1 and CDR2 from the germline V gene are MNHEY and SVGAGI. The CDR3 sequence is CASSYSRSFYNEQFF. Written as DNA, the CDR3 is TGTGCCAGCAGTTACTCTAGGAGTTTCTACAATGAGCAGTTCTTC.

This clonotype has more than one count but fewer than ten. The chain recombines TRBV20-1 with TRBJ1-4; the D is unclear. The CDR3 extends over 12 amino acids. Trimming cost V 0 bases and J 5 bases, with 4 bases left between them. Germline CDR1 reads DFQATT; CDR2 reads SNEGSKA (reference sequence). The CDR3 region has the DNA TGCAGTGCTAGAGATCCCAATGAAAAACTGTTTTTT. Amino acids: CSARDPNEKLFF.

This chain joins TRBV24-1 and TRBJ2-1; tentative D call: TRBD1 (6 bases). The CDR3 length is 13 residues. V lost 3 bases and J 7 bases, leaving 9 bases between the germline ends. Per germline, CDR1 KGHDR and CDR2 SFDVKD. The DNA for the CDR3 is TGTGCCACCAGTGATATACAGGGTAATGAGCAGTTCTTC. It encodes CATSDIQGNEQFF.

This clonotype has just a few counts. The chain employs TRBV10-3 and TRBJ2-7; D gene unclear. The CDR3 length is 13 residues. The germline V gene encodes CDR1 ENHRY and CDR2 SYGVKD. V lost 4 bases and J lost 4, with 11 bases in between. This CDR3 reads CAISASLSYEQYF. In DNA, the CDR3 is TGTGCCATCAGTGCCTCCCTCAGTTACGAGCAGTACTTC.

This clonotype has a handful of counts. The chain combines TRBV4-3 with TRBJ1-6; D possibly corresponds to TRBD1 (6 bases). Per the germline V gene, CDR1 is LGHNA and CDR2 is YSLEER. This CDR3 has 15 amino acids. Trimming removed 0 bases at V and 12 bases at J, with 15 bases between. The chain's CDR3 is CASSQDYRANEPLHF. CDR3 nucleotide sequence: TGCGCCAGCAGCCAAGATTACAGGGCGAACGAACCCCTCCACTTT.